Each of the 25 T cell receptor beta chains below was sequenced from the same sample in a study of cytomegalovirus exposure and HLA in healthy donors. Primers: 60 Vbeta forward and 13 Jbeta reverse. TCRdb's copy holds only in-frame clones and misses some; the assay was immunoSEQ multiplex PCR. The table includes 150,000 to 200,000 clones, under 75% detected once. Sequencing was carried out using PBMCs. Receptor source: a man in his forties in good health and CMV-seropositive.

The V gene is TRBV7-2, the J gene TRBJ2-1; D is uncertain. The V end was cut by 3 bases, the J end by 5 bases, with 11 bases between. CDR1 and CDR2 (germline): SGHTA, FQGNSA. This CDR3 is 14 amino acids long. CDR3 region: CASSFPTIDNEQFF. DNA for the CDR3: TGTGCCAGCAGCTTCCCCACAATTGACAATGAGCAGTTCTTC.

As DNA, the CDR3 is TGTGCCAGCAGTTTAGGACAGCGGGGGGGGACGGAGACCCAGTACTTC. Amino acid sequence: CASSLGQRGGTETQYF. The rearrangement links TRBV27 to TRBJ2-5; 10 positions match TRBD2. The CDR3 is 16 residues long. Looked up from germline, CDR1 is MNHEY and CDR2 is SMNVEV (reference sequence). J was trimmed by 5 bases and V by 2 bases; bases with no gene match: 8.

Only one count was recorded for this clone. CDR3 coding DNA: TGCGCCAGCAGCCTTTACCCCGGGGTCGAGAACACTGAAGCTTTCTTT. As protein: CASSLYPGVENTEAFF. The V call is TRBV5-1, the J call TRBJ1-1; D is ambiguous. This CDR3 comprises 16 residues. V lost 4 bases, J lost 1 base, and 17 bases lay in between. Germline CDR1 and CDR2: SGHRS and YFSETQ.

This clone has a handful of counts. The rearrangement uses TRBV11-2 and TRBJ2-2, with 8 bases identical to TRBD2. The ends lost 4 bases at V and 4 bases at J; junction bases unmatched: 8. Germline-derived CDR1 and CDR2 are SGHAT and FQNNGV. The CDR3 has 16 amino acids. The DNA of the CDR3 is TGTGCCAGCAGCTCGCCGGGGGGGTGGTTCACCGGGGAGCTGTTTTTT. As protein: CASSSPGGWFTGELFF.

This rearrangement joins TRBV15 to TRBJ1-6; D ambiguous. CDR3 length: 15 amino acids. Trimming cost V 4 bases and J 7 bases, with 14 bases left between them. Germline V lookup: CDR1 LNHNV, CDR2 YYDKDF (reference sequence). CDR3 DNA sequence: TGTGCCACCAGCATCGGCGGGCAGCAGAATTCACCCCTCCACTTT. Translated, it gives CATSIGGQQNSPLHF.

V is TRBV11-1 and J is TRBJ2-2; TRBD1 matches at 8 bases. CDR1 is SGHAT, CDR2 FQDESV, per germline (reference sequence). The CDR3 runs 15 residues. With V trimmed by 6 bases and J by 1 base, 4 bases remained unmatched. CDR3 loop: CASSLGQGNTGELFF. The DNA of the CDR3 is TGTGCCAGCAGTCTTGGACAGGGGAACACCGGGGAGCTGTTTTTT.

The table lists this clone with a few counts. The rearrangement joins TRBV5-8 to TRBJ1-5; 7 bases fit TRBD1. CDR3 length: 15 residues. With V trimmed by 0 bases and J by 7 bases, 7 bases remained unmatched. Germline CDR1 and CDR2: SGHTS and YDEGEE. The CDR3 region is CASSLAQGRDQPQHF. In DNA, the CDR3 is TGTGCCAGCAGCTTGGCACAGGGGAGAGACCAGCCCCAGCATTTT.

The chain recombines TRBV30 with TRBJ2-1; 15 nucleotides align to TRBD2. The trim removed 1 base at V and 0 bases at J, leaving 7 bases unmatched. Germline CDR1 GTSNPN, CDR2 SVGIG (reference sequence). This CDR3 has 19 amino acids. Written as DNA, the CDR3 is TGTGCCTGGAGTGGGGGACTAGCGGGGGGTAAGAGCTCCTACAATGAGCAGTTCTTC. It specifies CAWSGGLAGGKSSYNEQFF. Supplemented by reference TRBV30 and TRBJ2-1, the full variable domain reads SQTIHQWPATLVQPVGSPLSLECTVEGTSNPNLYWYRQAAGRGLQLLFYSVGIGQISSEVPQNLSASRPQDRQFILSSKKLLLSDSGFYLCAWSGGLAGGKSSYNEQFFGPGTRLTVL.

The chain has TRBV4-3 and TRBJ2-7; 8 bases fit TRBD2. CDR3 length: 14 residues. The junction had 4 bases not matched to a gene; V was cut back by 6 bases and J by 0 bases. Germline CDR1 and CDR2: LGHNA and YSLEER. In nucleotides, the CDR3 is TGCGCCAGCAGACTCGGGGGGGACTCCTACGAGCAGTACTTC. Translated: CASRLGGDSYEQYF.

V is TRBV6-4 and J is TRBJ2-1; TRBD2 aligns across 12 bases. Germline V gene sequence: CDR1 MRHNA, CDR2 SNTAGT. V was clipped by 3 bases and J by 4 bases; unmatched bases: 1. The CDR3 length is 15 residues. The CDR3 DNA reads as TGTGCCAGCAGTGAGACTAGCGGGGGATACAATGAGCAGTTCTTC. This gives the protein CASSETSGGYNEQFF.

The gene calls are TRBV6-1 and TRBJ1-2; D is unresolved. V was trimmed by 6 bases and J by 3 bases, leaving 17 bases between them. CDR1 is MNHNS and CDR2 is SASEGT in the germline V gene. The CDR3 sequence is 15 residues long. For the CDR3, the DNA is TGTGCCAGCAGCCAGAAGCTAGGAGACTACTATGGCTACACCTTC. It codes for CASSQKLGDYYGYTF.

CDR3 coding DNA: TGTGCCAGCAGCCTCACAGGCGGGGGATCCACAGATACGCAGTATTTT. Translated: CASSLTGGGSTDTQYF. The chain employs TRBV4-2 and TRBJ2-3; TRBD2 aligns across 7 bases. J was trimmed by 2 bases and V by 4 bases; bases with no gene match: 9. This CDR3 region has 16 residues. Germline-derived CDR1 and CDR2 are LGHNA and YNFKEQ.

This clone was picked up a small number of times. The J gene is TRBJ2-5, the V gene TRBV2; TRBD1 agrees at 12 bases. CDR3 length equals 14 residues. The J segment lost 6 bases and the V segment lost 6 bases, leaving 5 bases of the junction unmatched. Germline loops: CDR1 SNHLY, CDR2 FYNNEI. CDR3 nucleotide sequence: TGTGCCAGCAGGGGGACAGGGGGCACGAAGACCCAGTACTTC. It yields the protein CASRGTGGTKTQYF.

The gene calls are TRBV7-9 and TRBJ2-5, with 8 bases identical to TRBD1. The J call may be incorrect, as the DNA end agrees better with TRBJ2-7. The CDR3 length is 13 residues. Germline CDR1 SEHNR, CDR2 FQNEAQ (reference sequence). The CDR3 sequence is CASSLGTGFEQYF. CDR3 DNA: TGTGCCAGCAGCTTAGGGACAGGGTTCGAGCAGTACTTC.

The genes are TRBV29-1 and TRBJ2-4; a weak D match, TRBD2 (5 bases). Per the germline V gene, CDR1 is SQVTM and CDR2 is ANQGSEA. CDR3 length: 15 residues. V lost 4 bases, J lost 3 bases, and 16 bases lay in between. In DNA, the CDR3 is TGCAGCGTTGTCAAGGGAGCCCCAGGCAAAAACATTCAGTACTTC. This translates into CSVVKGAPGKNIQYF.

The gene calls are TRBV30 and TRBJ1-6; D remains ambiguous. The CDR3 is 14 residues long. V was cut by 2 bases and J by 7 bases, with 12 bases left in between. Germline CDR1 GTSNPN, CDR2 SVGIG (reference sequence). CDR3 nucleotides: TGTGCCTGGAGTTTTGAGGGCCCGAATTCACCCCTCCACTTT. Its protein is CAWSFEGPNSPLHF.

The J gene is TRBJ1-1, the V gene TRBV25-1; unclear D gene. Germline V lookup: CDR1 MGHDK, CDR2 SYGVNS. V was pared by 5 bases and J by 11 bases, with 18 bases between. The CDR3 has 13 residues. The CDR3 loop is CASSPRQVEAAFF. The CDR3 bases are TGTGCCAGCAGTCCGCGGCAGGTGGAGGCGGCTTTCTTT.

A note on this clone: One end of the junction varies from germline; a read error may be responsible. The rearrangement uses TRBV5-6 and TRBJ1-5; TRBD1 might be the D (6 bases). This CDR3 comprises 12 residues. Germline lookup yields CDR1 SGHDT and CDR2 YYEEEE. As DNA, the CDR3 is TGTGCCAGCAGCTTGGTCGGGGGGCCTGAGGATTTT. Translating it yields CASSLVGGPEDF.

The V gene is TRBV6-1, the J gene TRBJ1-3; TRBD1 might be the D (6 bases). The V and J ends lost 1 base and 7 bases respectively, with 14 bases between them. CDR3 size: 15 residues. Per germline, CDR1 MNHNS and CDR2 SASEGT. This CDR3 is CASSEGGTRGNTIYF. DNA of the CDR3: TGTGCCAGCAGTGAAGGGGGGACACGAGGGAACACCATATATTTT.

The J gene is TRBJ1-5, the V gene TRBV5-1, with D unclear. Trimming stripped 0 bases from V and 0 bases from J, with 10 bases between. Germline values: CDR1 SGHRS, CDR2 YFSETQ. CDR3 length: 16 residues. CDR3 protein: CASSLGSGTSNQPQHF. The CDR3 DNA is TGCGCCAGCAGCTTGGGGTCAGGTACTAGCAATCAGCCCCAGCATTTT. Based on the CDR3 plus reference TRBV5-1 and TRBJ1-5, the full variable domain is KAGVTQTPRYLIKTRGQQVTLSCSPISGHRSVSWYQQTPGQGLQFLFEYFSETQRNKGNFPGRFSGRQFSNSRSEMNVSTLELGDSALYLCASSLGSGTSNQPQHFGDGTRLSIL.

This clone was detected only a few times. The chain is built from TRBV6-5 and TRBJ1-1; D not certain. From germline, CDR1 is MNHEY and CDR2 SVGAGI. V shed 2 bases and J shed 3 bases, with 7 bases lying between them. The length of the CDR3 is 13 residues. CDR3 coding DNA: TGTGCCAGCAGTTACGGGCAGTACACTGAAGCTTTCTTT. This encodes CASSYGQYTEAFF.

V is TRBV7-3 and J is TRBJ2-1; 8 bases match TRBD2. Germline loops: CDR1 SGHTA, CDR2 FQGTGA. The J segment lost 5 bases and the V segment lost 5 bases, leaving 8 bases of the junction unmatched. The CDR3 runs 15 residues. The CDR3 coding sequence is TGTGCCAGCAGCCCCTGGGCGCGGGGGGACAATGAGCAGTTCTTC. Translated: CASSPWARGDNEQFF.

This sequence joins TRBV27 and TRBJ1-4; TRBD1 agrees at 8 bases. Germline V CDR1 and CDR2: MNHEY, SMNVEV (reference sequence). Trimming removed 4 bases from V and 5 bases from J; junction bases left unmatched: 0. The CDR3 is 13 amino acids. CDR3 protein: CASSYRGNEKLFF. The CDR3 DNA is TGTGCCAGCAGTTACAGGGGGAATGAAAAACTGTTTTTT.

The chain combines TRBV5-6 with TRBJ2-3; 7 positions match TRBD2. From germline, CDR1 is SGHDT and CDR2 YYEEEE. Trimming cost V 1 base and J 4 bases; bases outside gene matches: 15. This CDR3 has 18 amino acids. CDR3 DNA sequence: TGTGCCAGCAGCTTGATAAAGGGAGGGGCCTTAGGCCCAGATACGCAGTATTTT. This codes for CASSLIKGGALGPDTQYF.

The V call is TRBV5-6, the J call TRBJ2-6, with D possibly being TRBD1 (5 bases). V was trimmed by 6 bases and J by 2 bases, leaving 18 bases between them. Germline V gives CDR1 SGHDT, CDR2 YYEEEE. The CDR3 contains 17 residues. This CDR3 is CASNLFALRAGANVLTF. DNA for the CDR3: TGTGCCAGCAACCTTTTTGCCCTCAGGGCTGGGGCCAACGTCCTGACTTTC.